One T cell receptor (beta chain) is described in this entry. Its cognate antigen is unknown. The data were obtained in a study of T cell repertoires in cytomegalovirus infection. Study-level information: Carrying CMV and the relevant HLA type showed in public TCR beta signatures.

Germline CDR1 SGHDT, CDR2 YYEEEE. The V gene lost 4 bases and the J gene lost 5 bases, with 19 bases spanning the gap. This CDR3 has 17 residues. TCRdb processed the reads anew with MiXCR; each CDR3 protein has one entry. The data show fewer than 200,000 distinct CDR3 sequences, roughly a fifth seen once. V usage is TRBV5-6 and J usage is TRBJ2-6; D call uncertain. The sequence derives from a human donor in good health (CMV status not recorded). Some clones in this sample may be carry-over from other donors' samples. The starting material was CD8+ T cells from cultured PBMCs, obtained from culture after CMV antigen stimulation. The CDR3 nucleotides read TGTGCCAGCAGCGTGGGGTTCGACACCCCCTGGGCCAACGTCCTGACTTTC. It is translated as CASSVGFDTPWANVLTF.